A selection of T cell receptor beta chains follows, all from one sample in a study of T cell repertoires in ileal Crohn's disease. Produced via immunoSEQ multiplex PCR; TCRdb's table is partial and in-frame only. The sample comprises about 2,400 clones, 65% to 75% of which are singletons, and 13% to 15% rests with the top ten. The sequenced sample was ileal tissue. These receptors were obtained from an adult with Crohn's disease. CDR3s include the opening cysteine and the closing phenylalanine or tryptophan. Each record gives: J gene, clone size, V gene, D gene, CDR3 DNA, CDR3 protein. The D gene is left open where the match is weak. The size of a clone is reported for some rows only, either as once, few or many, or as a class for expanded clones.

j_gene: TRBJ1-6
abundance: few
v_gene: TRBV6-4
d_gene: TRBD1
CDR3nt: TGTGCCAGCAGGACCCCACGGGACAGGGGCATTTCACCCCTCCACTTT
CDR3aa: CASRTPRDRGISPLHF

j_gene: TRBJ2-1
abundance: few
v_gene: TRBV7-9
d_gene: -
CDR3nt: TGTGCCAGCAATACGTGGGGGGGGGCCAATGAGCAGTTCTTC
CDR3aa: CASNTWGGANEQFF

j_gene: TRBJ2-3
abundance: -
v_gene: TRBV29-1
d_gene: TRBD1
CDR3nt: TGCAGCGTCGAAGAGATCCCGGGACAGGGTTTGGCAGATACGCAGTATTTT
CDR3aa: CSVEEIPGQGLADTQYF

j_gene: TRBJ2-1
abundance: -
v_gene: TRBV7-2
d_gene: -
CDR3nt: TGTGCCAGCAGCTTAGCGGTCACTAGCCATGAGCAGTTCTTC
CDR3aa: CASSLAVTSHEQFF

j_gene: TRBJ1-4
abundance: -
v_gene: TRBV11-3
d_gene: -
CDR3nt: TGTGCCAGCAGCTTAGTAATCGGAGAAGAACCAACTAATGAAAAACTGTTTTTT
CDR3aa: CASSLVIGEEPTNEKLFF

j_gene: TRBJ1-2
abundance: -
v_gene: TRBV6-5
d_gene: -
CDR3nt: TGTGCCAGCAGCCTTGGACTTTACTATGGCTACACCTTC
CDR3aa: CASSLGLYYGYTF

j_gene: TRBJ1-1
abundance: -
v_gene: TRBV7-2
d_gene: -
CDR3nt: TGTGCCAGCAGCTTACTGGGCGAAGTCACTGAAGCTTTCTTT
CDR3aa: CASSLLGEVTEAFF

j_gene: TRBJ1-3
abundance: -
v_gene: TRBV6-1
d_gene: -
CDR3nt: TGTGCCAGCAGTGAAAGGACGGGGTTAAACGGAGGAAACACCATATATTTT
CDR3aa: CASSERTGLNGGNTIYF

j_gene: TRBJ1-2
abundance: once
v_gene: TRBV2
d_gene: -
CDR3nt: TGTGCCAGCAGTCCGGAAGGGGCACGTGGCTACACCTTC
CDR3aa: CASSPEGARGYTF

j_gene: TRBJ2-3
abundance: -
v_gene: TRBV9
d_gene: TRBD1
CDR3nt: TGTGCCAGCAGCGGATTACAGGGGTTGGGCACAGATACGCAGTATTTT
CDR3aa: CASSGLQGLGTDTQYF

j_gene: TRBJ2-3
abundance: -
v_gene: TRBV10-3
d_gene: TRBD1
CDR3nt: TGTGCCATCACCCCATTCGGGACAGGGGGCGCAGATACGCAGTATTTT
CDR3aa: CAITPFGTGGADTQYF

j_gene: TRBJ2-7
abundance: few
v_gene: TRBV30
d_gene: TRBD2
CDR3nt: TGTGCCTTCCCCAGCGGGACTAGTTTGTACTTC
CDR3aa: CAFPSGTSLYF

j_gene: TRBJ2-7
abundance: -
v_gene: TRBV4-3
d_gene: TRBD1
CDR3nt: TGCGCCAGCAGCCAATCCTTGACAGGGGGAACCTACGAGCAGTACTTC
CDR3aa: CASSQSLTGGTYEQYF

j_gene: TRBJ2-5
abundance: -
v_gene: TRBV2
d_gene: -
CDR3nt: TGTGCCAGCAGTGAATGGATCGGGACACCTAAAGAGACCCAGTACTTC
CDR3aa: CASSEWIGTPKETQYF

j_gene: TRBJ1-1
abundance: few
v_gene: TRBV9
d_gene: -
CDR3nt: TGTGCCAGCAGCGTAGAGAGCTACACTGAAGCTTTCTTT
CDR3aa: CASSVESYTEAFF

j_gene: TRBJ2-1
abundance: few
v_gene: TRBV6-1
d_gene: TRBD2
CDR3nt: TGTGCCAGCAGTGGGGCTAGCGGGAGGCTCTCCTACAATGAGCAGTTCTTC
CDR3aa: CASSGASGRLSYNEQFF

j_gene: TRBJ2-2
abundance: once
v_gene: TRBV6-4
d_gene: -
CDR3nt: TGTGCCAGCAGCCAGGGCCCCGCGGGGACCGGGGAGCTGTTTTTT
CDR3aa: CASSQGPAGTGELFF

j_gene: TRBJ2-3
abundance: -
v_gene: TRBV19
d_gene: -
CDR3nt: TGTGCCAGTAGTACGACAGGCCTCAGTACGCAGTATTTT
CDR3aa: CASSTTGLSTQYF

j_gene: TRBJ1-6
abundance: few
v_gene: TRBV19
d_gene: -
CDR3nt: TGTGCCAGTAGTATGGGGACATCGCGGTCACCCCTCCACTTT
CDR3aa: CASSMGTSRSPLHF

j_gene: TRBJ2-3
abundance: -
v_gene: TRBV9
d_gene: -
CDR3nt: TGTGCCAGCAGCGTAGGAGGGATGGCGCATCGTCCAGATACGCAGTATTTT
CDR3aa: CASSVGGMAHRPDTQYF

j_gene: TRBJ2-7
abundance: -
v_gene: TRBV6-5
d_gene: -
CDR3nt: TGTGCCAGCAGTTATTGGCTGCTCCCCGATCGCGAGCAGTACTTC
CDR3aa: CASSYWLLPDREQYF

j_gene: TRBJ2-5
abundance: -
v_gene: TRBV27
d_gene: -
CDR3nt: TGTGCCAGCGGGGAGTACGAGGCTAAAGAGACCCAGTACTTC
CDR3aa: CASGEYEAKETQYF

j_gene: TRBJ1-1
abundance: few
v_gene: TRBV7-9
d_gene: -
CDR3nt: TGTGCCAGCAGCTTAGCAGGGGGGAACACTGAAGCTTTCTTT
CDR3aa: CASSLAGGNTEAFF

j_gene: TRBJ2-1
abundance: -
v_gene: TRBV18
d_gene: TRBD2
CDR3nt: TGTGCCAGCTCACCCTCCCAGCGGGGGTACAATGAGCAGTTCTTC
CDR3aa: CASSPSQRGYNEQFF

j_gene: TRBJ2-7
abundance: -
v_gene: TRBV18
d_gene: -
CDR3nt: TGTGCCAGCTCACAGTTCTTCTCCTACGAGCAGTACTTC
CDR3aa: CASSQFFSYEQYF

j_gene: TRBJ2-3
abundance: few
v_gene: TRBV7-9
d_gene: -
CDR3nt: TGTGCCAGCAGCGAAGGTCGCGGGGGCATGTCTAGCACAGATACGCAGTATTTT
CDR3aa: CASSEGRGGMSSTDTQYF

j_gene: TRBJ2-2
abundance: -
v_gene: TRBV2
d_gene: TRBD1
CDR3nt: TGTGCCAGCAGTGAACCCTTAGAGACAGGGATCACCGGGGAGCTGTTTTTT
CDR3aa: CASSEPLETGITGELFF

j_gene: TRBJ1-2
abundance: large
v_gene: TRBV29-1
d_gene: TRBD1
CDR3nt: TGCAGCGTTCAGGGACAGGGGAACTATGGCTACACCTTC
CDR3aa: CSVQGQGNYGYTF

j_gene: TRBJ2-7
abundance: -
v_gene: TRBV11-2
d_gene: TRBD1
CDR3nt: TGTGCCAGCAGCTTAGCGGGACAGGGCTTGCGCTTCGAGCAGTACTTC
CDR3aa: CASSLAGQGLRFEQYF

j_gene: TRBJ2-1
abundance: -
v_gene: TRBV28
d_gene: -
CDR3nt: TGTGCCAGCAGTTTCGGACCTAGGGGGCAGTTCTTC
CDR3aa: CASSFGPRGQFF

j_gene: TRBJ2-3
abundance: -
v_gene: TRBV23-1
d_gene: TRBD2
CDR3nt: TGCGCCAGCAGTCAATCGTTACTAGCGGGAAATGGCACAGATACGCAGTATTTT
CDR3aa: CASSQSLLAGNGTDTQYF

j_gene: TRBJ2-1
abundance: -
v_gene: TRBV10-3
d_gene: -
CDR3nt: TGTGCCATCAGACCTGACAGTTCCAATGAGCAGTTCTTC
CDR3aa: CAIRPDSSNEQFF

j_gene: TRBJ2-2
abundance: -
v_gene: TRBV27
d_gene: TRBD2
CDR3nt: TGTGCCAGCAGTTTGGAACGGGAGGGCGGGGAGCTGTTTTTT
CDR3aa: CASSLEREGGELFF

j_gene: TRBJ2-7
abundance: few
v_gene: TRBV6-1
d_gene: -
CDR3nt: TGTGCCAGCAGTGATCCCCCTACCTACGAGCAGTACTTC
CDR3aa: CASSDPPTYEQYF

j_gene: TRBJ1-2
abundance: -
v_gene: TRBV4-3
d_gene: TRBD1
CDR3nt: TGCGCCAGCAGCCATGAACAGGGGGCAGGCTATGGCTACACCTTC
CDR3aa: CASSHEQGAGYGYTF

j_gene: TRBJ1-3
abundance: -
v_gene: TRBV6-1
d_gene: -
CDR3nt: TGTGCCAGCAGTGAAGCGAGAGGATTCGGAAACACCATATATTTT
CDR3aa: CASSEARGFGNTIYF

j_gene: TRBJ1-2
abundance: few
v_gene: TRBV9
d_gene: TRBD1
CDR3nt: TGTGCCAGCAGCGTAGGTGGACAGGCTAACTATGGCTACACCTTC
CDR3aa: CASSVGGQANYGYTF

j_gene: TRBJ1-2
abundance: -
v_gene: TRBV7-2
d_gene: TRBD1
CDR3nt: TGTGCCAGCAGCCTGACAGGGGATTATAATGGCTACACCTTC
CDR3aa: CASSLTGDYNGYTF

j_gene: TRBJ1-2
abundance: large
v_gene: TRBV19
d_gene: TRBD1
CDR3nt: TGTGCCAGTACCCCCCCGGACAGGGTAGGAGGCTACACCTTC
CDR3aa: CASTPPDRVGGYTF

j_gene: TRBJ1-1
abundance: -
v_gene: TRBV6-5
d_gene: -
CDR3nt: TGTGCCAGCAGCCCAGGGGCGAACACTGAAGCTTTCTTT
CDR3aa: CASSPGANTEAFF

j_gene: TRBJ1-1
abundance: few
v_gene: TRBV30
d_gene: TRBD1
CDR3nt: TGTGCCTGGAGCCCACAGGGGGTGAACACTGAAGCTTTCTTT
CDR3aa: CAWSPQGVNTEAFF

j_gene: TRBJ2-2
abundance: few
v_gene: TRBV19
d_gene: -
CDR3nt: TGTGCCAGTACCGAAGGCTCTGGAGGGGGGGAGCTGTTTTTT
CDR3aa: CASTEGSGGGELFF

j_gene: TRBJ2-1
abundance: -
v_gene: TRBV18
d_gene: TRBD2
CDR3nt: TGTGCCAGCTCACCACCGAATAGCGGGGGCCATGAGCAGTTCTTC
CDR3aa: CASSPPNSGGHEQFF

j_gene: TRBJ2-1
abundance: -
v_gene: TRBV19
d_gene: TRBD2
CDR3nt: TGTGCCAGTAGTCTACGACTAGCGGGGGGACTTTACAATGAGCAGTTCTTC
CDR3aa: CASSLRLAGGLYNEQFF

j_gene: TRBJ2-2
abundance: -
v_gene: TRBV5-1
d_gene: -
CDR3nt: TGCGCCAGCAGCCCCGCGGGTTGGACCGGGGAGCTGTTTTTT
CDR3aa: CASSPAGWTGELFF

j_gene: TRBJ1-6
abundance: -
v_gene: TRBV7-9
d_gene: -
CDR3nt: TGTGCCAGCAGAGAAGGGGATTCACCCCTCCACTTT
CDR3aa: CASREGDSPLHF

j_gene: TRBJ1-2
abundance: -
v_gene: TRBV18
d_gene: TRBD1
CDR3nt: TGTGCCAGCTCCGAAAACAGGGGGCGCGGCTACACCTTC
CDR3aa: CASSENRGRGYTF

j_gene: TRBJ2-1
abundance: -
v_gene: TRBV4-3
d_gene: -
CDR3nt: TGCGCCAGCAGCCAAACTCCGGGTTGGGAGAATAATGAGCAGTTCTTC
CDR3aa: CASSQTPGWENNEQFF